This T cell receptor beta chain stems from a study of blood T cell repertoires in COVID-19. Study details: Whether acute or convalescent, the COVID-19 samples came from the United States, Italy and Spain. T cells, B-cell-depleted T cells, or PBMCs supplied cDNA or gDNA.

In the authors' workflow: Reference gene primer amplification gave estimated nucleated cell counts. TCRdb keeps only in-frame clones here, not all; method: immunoSEQ multiplex PCR. V and J calls and clone size are copied from that table; D and trimming were computed from the DNA. Of around 81,000 clones listed, about 86% are singletons. This TCR was recovered from a woman older than 75 with acute or convalescent COVID-19. What was sequenced was peripheral blood.

The chain's CDR3 is CASSYLAGGKGPMNTEAFF. CDR3 sequence (DNA): TGTGCCAGCAGTTACTTGGCGGGAGGGAAGGGGCCGATGAACACTGAAGCTTTCTTT. This chain connects TRBV6-2 or TRBV6-3 to TRBJ1-1; the D gene is possibly TRBD1 (5 bases). There are 19 residues in the CDR3. Trimming pared 1 base from V and 0 bases from J, leaving 21 bases between. Per germline, CDR1 MNHEY and CDR2 SVGEGT.